The 18 T cell receptor beta chains below were found in one sample sequenced in a study of blood T cell repertoires in COVID-19. Sequencing used immunoSEQ multiplex PCR; TCRdb keeps in-frame clones, though not all of them. The data hold hundreds of thousands of clones, with roughly 90% observed a single time. Sequenced material: peripheral blood. These receptors all come from a woman in her 70s with COVID-19, enrolled during active disease.

The rearrangement joins TRBV19 to TRBJ1-4; D gene uncertain. This CDR3 contains 12 residues. The germline CDR1 and CDR2 sequences are LNHDA and SQIVND (reference sequence). Trimming left V 7 bases short and J 7 bases short, with 10 bases between. The CDR3 loop reads CASNPGSEKLFF. The CDR3 nucleotides are TGTGCCAGTAACCCCGGGAGTGAAAAACTGTTTTTT.

This clone was picked up a small number of times. J is TRBJ2-2 and V is TRBV12-3 or TRBV12-4; maybe TRBD2 (6 bases). The CDR3 covers 12 residues. V was trimmed by 8 bases and J by 6 bases, leaving 10 bases between them. The CDR3 nucleotides read TGTGCCAGCGGCAGGGAGGCCGGGGAGCTGTTTTTT. It is translated as CASGREAGELFF.

The V call is TRBV7-7, the J call TRBJ1-5; D uncertain. V shed 1 base and J shed 7 bases, with 8 bases lying between them. CDR1 SSHAT and CDR2 FNYEAQ come from the germline V gene (reference sequence). CDR3 size: 13 residues. This chain's CDR3 is CASSLDRSQPQHF. The DNA for the CDR3 is TGTGCCAGCAGCTTAGACAGAAGCCAGCCCCAGCATTTT.

J is TRBJ1-6 and V is TRBV18; TRBD1 might be the D (5 bases). CDR1 and CDR2 (germline): KGHSH, LQKENI. This CDR3 contains 16 residues. Between the trimmed V and J ends, which lost 3 bases and 0 bases, there was a span of 9 bases. The DNA of the CDR3 is TGTGCCAGCTCACCGTTTGACAGCTCCTATAATTCACCCCTCCACTTT. Translated, it gives CASSPFDSSYNSPLHF.

The rearrangement links TRBV7-2 to TRBJ2-3; TRBD2 agrees at 9 bases. The V and J ends lost 3 bases and 7 bases, in that order; junction bases with no gene match: 8. The CDR3 contains 15 residues. The germline gives CDR1 SGHTA, CDR2 FQGNSA. The DNA of the CDR3 is TGTGCCAGCAGCTTCTTAGGACTAGCGCCGAATACGCAGTATTTT. It is translated as CASSFLGLAPNTQYF.

V is TRBV5-1 and J is TRBJ1-4, with D perhaps TRBD1 (6 bases). V was trimmed by 0 bases and J by 7 bases, leaving 16 bases between them. Germline V gene lookup returns CDR1 SGHRS and CDR2 YFSETQ. The CDR3 covers 16 residues. DNA of the CDR3: TGCGCCAGCAGCTTGGGCCCTACAGGGTTGGGTGAAAAACTGTTTTTT. Amino acid sequence: CASSLGPTGLGEKLFF.

The rearrangement uses TRBV14 and TRBJ1-2; tentative D call: TRBD1 (5 bases). Germline-derived CDR1 and CDR2 are SGHDN and FVKESK. CDR3 length equals 15 residues. The V and J ends lost 1 base and 2 bases respectively, with 11 bases between them. CDR3 coding DNA: TGTGCCAGCAGCCAAGTTCGACAGCCCAACTATGGCTACACCTTC. Its translation: CASSQVRQPNYGYTF.

The chain joins TRBV6-1 to TRBJ1-5; 8 bases fit TRBD1. V was pared by 2 bases and J by 7 bases, with 1 base of the junction left unmatched. This CDR3 has 13 amino acids. CDR1 and CDR2 (germline): MNHNS, SASEGT. CDR3: CASSERDRQPQHF. The CDR3 bases are TGTGCCAGCAGTGAACGGGACAGGCAGCCCCAGCATTTT.

The gene calls are TRBV6-1 and TRBJ1-2; D ambiguous. The germline gives CDR1 MNHNS, CDR2 SASEGT. V was cut by 2 bases and J by 3 bases, with 4 bases left in between. The CDR3 loop spans 12 amino acids. The CDR3 DNA reads TGTGCCAGCAGTGAATCATACTATGGCTACACCTTC. It translates to CASSESYYGYTF.

The rearrangement joins TRBV5-1 to TRBJ1-1; no clear D. The CDR3 has 13 residues. Between the trimmed V and J ends, which lost 4 bases and 5 bases, there was a span of 12 bases. CDR1 is SGHRS, CDR2 YFSETQ, per germline. The CDR3 DNA reads as TGCGCCAGCAGCCGGGGTGATTCGACTGAAGCTTTCTTT. This encodes CASSRGDSTEAFF. Based on the CDR3 plus reference TRBV5-1 and TRBJ1-1, the full variable domain is KAGVTQTPRYLIKTRGQQVTLSCSPISGHRSVSWYQQTPGQGLQFLFEYFSETQRNKGNFPGRFSGRQFSNSRSEMNVSTLELGDSALYLCASSRGDSTEAFFGQGTRLTVV.

The V call is TRBV5-1, the J call TRBJ1-6; 7 nucleotides agree with TRBD1. This CDR3 comprises 15 residues. Germline CDR1 is SGHRS and CDR2 is YFSETQ. The junction had 5 bases not matched to a gene; V was cut back by 4 bases and J by 4 bases. CDR3 nucleotide sequence: TGCGCCAGCAGCATTACAGGGGATTATAATTCACCCCTCCACTTT. Translated: CASSITGDYNSPLHF.

A note on this clone: Different DNA sequences within this sample yield the same CDR3. The chain links TRBV5-1 to TRBJ1-2; D not certain. Looked up from germline, CDR1 is SGHRS and CDR2 is YFSETQ. The V gene lost 2 bases and the J gene lost 4 bases, with 6 bases spanning the gap. CDR3 length: 12 amino acids. The CDR3 nucleotides are TGCGCCAGCAGCTTAGAGGGCTATGGCTACACCTTC. Translated: CASSLEGYGYTF.

The sample holds a few counts of this clone. V usage is TRBV5-4 and J usage is TRBJ1-2; 7 positions agree with TRBD1. Looked up from germline, CDR1 is SGHNT and CDR2 is YYREEE (reference sequence). The CDR3 covers 15 residues. Unmatched junction bases numbered 5, after V lost 2 bases and J lost 1 base. The DNA of the CDR3 is TGTGCCAGCAGCTTAGGAGGGGGCGTTAACTATGGCTACACCTTC. This gives the protein CASSLGGGVNYGYTF.

The chain combines TRBV30 with TRBJ1-4, with TRBD1 as a possible D gene (5 bases). There are 15 residues in the CDR3. With 0 bases removed from V and 8 bases from J, the gap between germline ends came to 16 bases. Per the germline V gene, CDR1 is GTSNPN and CDR2 is SVGIG (reference sequence). The CDR3 region has the DNA TGTGCCTGGAGTGTATTTGGAGGGGAGGAAGAAAAACTGTTTTTT. It codes for CAWSVFGGEEEKLFF.

The chain links TRBV27 to TRBJ1-3, with D unclear. The length of the CDR3 is 15 residues. The germline V gene encodes CDR1 MNHEY and CDR2 SMNVEV (reference sequence). Between the trimmed V and J ends, which lost 5 bases and 3 bases, there was a span of 14 bases. The CDR3 here is CASSIGAAGGNTIYF. The CDR3 DNA is TGTGCCAGCAGTATTGGCGCGGCTGGTGGAAACACCATATATTTT.

The genes are TRBV19 and TRBJ2-1, with 9 bases identical to TRBD1. The J segment lost 0 bases and the V segment lost 5 bases, leaving 2 bases of the junction unmatched. In germline, CDR1 is LNHDA, CDR2 SQIVND (reference sequence). The CDR3 covers 15 residues. CDR3 sequence reads: CASSPTGGSYNEQFF. In DNA, the CDR3 is TGTGCCAGTAGTCCGACAGGGGGCTCCTACAATGAGCAGTTCTTC. Using reference TRBV19 and TRBJ2-1 for the parts outside the CDR3, the full variable domain is DGGITQSPKYLFRKEGQNVTLSCEQNLNHDAMYWYRQDPGQGLRLIYYSQIVNDFQKGDIAEGYSVSREKKESFPLTVTSAQKNPTAFYLCASSPTGGSYNEQFFGPGTRLTVL.

CDR3 residues: CASSLRSGTSGVGTGELFF. CDR3 nucleotides: TGTGCCAGCAGCCTACGCTCCGGGACTAGCGGGGTGGGCACCGGGGAGCTGTTTTTT. This rearrangement joins TRBV11-2 to TRBJ2-2; 13 nucleotides line up with TRBD2. Per the germline V gene, CDR1 is SGHAT and CDR2 is FQNNGV. Unmatched junction bases numbered 13, after V lost 5 bases and J lost 4 bases. The CDR3 sequence is 19 residues long. Drawing the rest from reference TRBV11-2 and TRBJ2-2, the complete variable domain is EAGVAQSPRYKIIEKRQSVAFWCNPISGHATLYWYQQILGQGPKLLIQFQNNGVVDDSQLPKDRFSAERLKGVDSTLKIQPAKLEDSAVYLCASSLRSGTSGVGTGELFFGEGSRLTVL.

This chain joins TRBV4-2 and TRBJ2-5; possible D gene TRBD2, 7 bases. V dropped 3 bases and J dropped 4 bases, with 18 bases sitting between them. Germline V gene sequence: CDR1 LGHNA, CDR2 YNFKEQ. The CDR3 sequence is 16 residues long. The CDR3 nucleotides read TGTGCCAGCAGCCAGAGTGAGGGGGGGCTGAGAGAGACCCAGTACTTC. Protein: CASSQSEGGLRETQYF.